Following are 10 T cell receptor beta chains from one sample sequenced in a study of cytomegalovirus exposure and HLA in healthy donors. 13 Jbeta primers and 60 Vbeta primers were used for the PCR. Generated by immunoSEQ multiplex PCR, the TCRdb table keeps only in-frame clones and is missing some. The sample has about 77,000 clones. The sample was PBMCs. These receptors were collected from a man between 45 and 60 years old in good health and CMV-seropositive.

The chain carries TRBV11-2 and TRBJ2-7; 9 nucleotides agree with TRBD1. The V and J ends lost 3 bases and 1 base, in that order; junction bases with no gene match: 1. This CDR3 contains 14 residues. Germline V gene data show CDR1 as SGHAT and CDR2 as FQNNGV. CDR3 nucleotides: TGTGCCAGCAGCTTCGGACAGGGGTCCTACGAGCAGTACGTC. Translated: CASSFGQGSYEQYV.

The chain is built from TRBV9 and TRBJ2-3, with D perhaps matching TRBD1 (6 bases). Germline V gives CDR1 SGDLS, CDR2 YYNGEE. The CDR3 is 16 amino acids. Between the trimmed V and J ends, which lost 0 bases and 0 bases, there was a span of 11 bases. The CDR3 DNA reads TGTGCCAGCAGCGTAGTAGGACAGCCTAGCACAGATACGCAGTATTTT. It is translated as CASSVVGQPSTDTQYF.

This chain links TRBV11-2 with TRBJ2-5; a weak D match, TRBD2 (5 bases). V lost 1 base and J lost 1, with 7 bases in between. Per germline, CDR1 SGHAT and CDR2 FQNNGV. CDR3 length: 14 residues. CDR3 bases: TGTGCCAGCAGCTTAGCGGACTTCCAAGAGACCCAGTACTTC. Its translation: CASSLADFQETQYF.

The J gene is TRBJ2-7, the V gene TRBV7-2, with D possibly being TRBD2 (5 bases). The CDR3 is 15 residues long. V was pared by 4 bases and J by 2 bases, with 15 bases between. Germline CDR1 and CDR2: SGHTA and FQGNSA. CDR3 residues: CASSSHSGLPYEQYF. Written as DNA, the CDR3 is TGTGCCAGCAGCTCCCACTCCGGACTGCCCTACGAGCAGTACTTC.

The V gene is TRBV28, the J gene TRBJ2-5; the D is unclear. V was trimmed by 5 bases and J by 2 bases, leaving 3 bases between them. This CDR3 region has 11 residues. CDR1 and CDR2 (germline): MDHEN, SYDVKM. CDR3 region: CASSTQETQYF. The DNA for the CDR3 is TGTGCCAGCAGTACACAAGAGACCCAGTACTTC. The full variable domain, completed using reference TRBV28 and TRBJ2-5, is DVKVTQSSRYLVKRTGEKVFLECVQDMDHENMFWYRQDPGLGLRLIYFSYDVKMKEKGDIPEGYSVSREKKERFSLILESASTNQTSMYLCASSTQETQYFGPGTRLLVL.

V and J are TRBV9 and TRBJ2-1; TRBD1 matches at 9 bases. The germline V gene has CDR1 SGDLS and CDR2 YYNGEE. The CDR3 spans 15 residues. With V trimmed by 4 bases and J by 7 bases, 9 bases remained unmatched. The CDR3 reads CASSPGQGTWNEQFF. DNA of the CDR3: TGTGCCAGCAGCCCTGGACAGGGGACGTGGAATGAGCAGTTCTTC. Full variable domain (remainder filled in from reference TRBV9 and TRBJ2-1): DSGVTQTPKHLITATGQRVTLRCSPRSGDLSVYWYQQSLDQGLQFLIQYYNGEERAKGNILERFSAQQFPDLHSELNLSSLELGDSALYFCASSPGQGTWNEQFFGPGTRLTVL.

The CDR3 DNA reads TGCGCCAGCAGCTTGGGCAGGGTAGAGGGCTACACCTTC. It is translated as CASSLGRVEGYTF. The V call is TRBV5-1, the J call TRBJ1-2; TRBD1 is a possible D gene (5 bases). V shed 0 bases and J shed 8 bases, with 11 bases lying between them. The CDR3 sequence is 13 residues long. Germline loops: CDR1 SGHRS, CDR2 YFSETQ.

The rearrangement uses TRBV5-1 and TRBJ2-3; the D is unclear. V gave up 3 bases and J gave up 0 bases, with 20 bases separating them. The length of the CDR3 is 18 residues. Germline lookup yields CDR1 SGHRS and CDR2 YFSETQ. The CDR3 spells CASSYSTRATTSTDTQYF. CDR3 nucleotide sequence: TGCGCCAGCAGCTACTCCACTCGCGCGACAACTAGCACAGATACGCAGTATTTT.

The chain is built from TRBV11-3 and TRBJ2-1, with a tentative D call TRBD1 (6 bases). Trimming pared 3 bases from V and 8 bases from J, leaving 8 bases between. This CDR3 spans 12 amino acids. Germline CDR1 and CDR2: SGHNT and YENEEA. The DNA of the CDR3 is TGTGCCAGCAGCTTGACAGGCTATGAGCAGTTCTTC. Amino acids: CASSLTGYEQFF.

V and J are TRBV6-1 and TRBJ1-5, with D hard to call. This CDR3 contains 14 residues. The ends were cut back, 1 base at V and 5 bases at J, with 9 bases in the middle. Germline V gene lookup returns CDR1 MNHNS and CDR2 SASEGT. The CDR3 nucleotides read TGTGCCAGCAGTGAAGTGTATAATGATCAGCCCCAGCATTTT. Its protein is CASSEVYNDQPQHF.